These 10 T cell receptor beta chains were sequenced from one sample in a study of human T cells and chemical hapten exposure. One entry per CDR3 protein results from TCRdb running MiXCR on the RACE reads. The sample consists of fewer than 90,000 distinct CDR3 sequences, about 6.6% of them appearing once. The sample's time point: patch test 2, 6 weeks after DPC sensitization. Treatment described: therapeutic diphenylcyclopropenone sensitization with weekly scalp DPC. This material consisted of whole blood, taken in connection with sensitization to the hapten diphenylcyclopropenone (DPC). These receptors all stem from a woman aged 25 to 39 with alopecia areata. Some clones in this sample may be carry-over from other donors' samples.

This clonotype was counted many times. This chain joins TRBV6-6 and TRBJ1-1; D not resolved. Deletions cut 0 bases from V and 1 base from J, with 3 bases between. The CDR3 runs 13 residues. Germline assignment: CDR1 MNHNY and CDR2 SVGAGI (reference sequence). As DNA, the CDR3 is TGTGCCAGCAGTTACTCGGAGAACACTGAAGCTTTCTTT. Translated: CASSYSENTEAFF.

This clonotype showed up just a few times. CDR3 residues: CASRPPGWGYQPQHF. For the CDR3, the DNA is TGTGCCAGCAGACCCCCCGGGTGGGGATATCAGCCCCAGCATTTT. The V gene is TRBV12-3 or TRBV12-4, the J gene TRBJ1-5; no firm D call. V lost 6 bases, J lost 5 bases, and 17 bases lay in between. CDR3 size: 15 residues.

The rearrangement joins TRBV20-1 to TRBJ1-1, with D perhaps matching TRBD1 (5 bases). Germline V CDR1 and CDR2: DFQATT, SNEGSKA (reference sequence). The CDR3 is 15 amino acids. Trimming took 6 bases from V and 4 from J, leaving 21 bases between them. The CDR3 DNA follows: TGCAGTGCATCGCGGGGCGGGGCGGGCGGCACTGAAGCTTTCTTT. This translates into CSASRGGAGGTEAFF.

The chain is built from TRBV20-1 and TRBJ2-6, with no clear D. The V gene lost 3 bases and the J gene lost 5 bases, with 8 bases spanning the gap. Germline values: CDR1 DFQATT, CDR2 SNEGSKA (reference sequence). The length of the CDR3 is 13 residues. The CDR3 DNA reads as TGCAGTGCTAGCGCTCTAAGGGCCAACGTCCTGACTTTC. Its protein product is CSASALRANVLTF.

This clonotype was counted many times. The chain has TRBV6-5 and TRBJ1-5; TRBD1 is a possible D gene (6 bases). Germline V gene data show CDR1 as MNHEY and CDR2 as SVGAGI. V dropped 6 bases and J dropped 0 bases, with 18 bases sitting between them. The CDR3 has 17 residues. CDR3 in amino acids: CASRKTGSAYSNQPQHF. Written as DNA, the CDR3 is TGTGCCAGCAGAAAAACAGGGTCCGCTTATAGCAATCAGCCCCAGCATTTT.

This clonotype was detected ten times or more. This sequence joins TRBV10-3 and TRBJ1-1; D may be TRBD1 (5 bases). This CDR3 has 14 amino acids. Germline CDR1 and CDR2: ENHRY and SYGVKD. The V end lost 6 bases, the J end lost 1 base, and 12 bases lay between the germline ends. The CDR3 region is CAIRGVGKNTEAFF. In DNA form, the CDR3 reads TGTGCCATCAGGGGGGTCGGTAAGAACACTGAAGCTTTCTTT.

The chain couples TRBV6-1 to TRBJ1-2, with a possible D match to TRBD1 (6 bases). V lost 3 bases to trimming and J lost 4 bases, with 15 bases between them. Germline V gives CDR1 MNHNS, CDR2 SASEGT. The CDR3 has 15 amino acids. In nucleotides, the CDR3 is TGTGCCAGCAGTGACCAACAGGGCTTTGGCTATGGCTACACCTTC. Translating gives CASSDQQGFGYGYTF.

This clonotype was seen more than once but under ten times. This sequence joins TRBV5-1 and TRBJ1-2; 7 bases map to TRBD1. Germline-derived CDR1 and CDR2 are SGHRS and YFSETQ. V gave up 7 bases and J gave up 2 bases; unmatched junction bases: 5. The CDR3 length is 13 residues. The CDR3 sequence is CASGQGQNYGYTF. The CDR3 coding sequence is TGCGCCAGCGGTCAGGGACAGAACTATGGCTACACCTTC.

This clonotype was recorded at least ten times. This chain's CDR3 is CAISVGLAGGQETQYF. CDR3 DNA: TGTGCCATCAGTGTGGGACTAGCGGGGGGACAAGAGACCCAGTACTTC. J is TRBJ2-5 and V is TRBV10-3, with 15 bases that match TRBD2. The V gene end was trimmed by 4 bases and the J gene end by 2 bases; junction bases not matched to a gene: 2. The CDR3 contains 16 residues. Looked up from germline, CDR1 is ENHRY and CDR2 is SYGVKD.

The genes are TRBV14 and TRBJ1-1; 9 bases align to TRBD1. This CDR3 spans 15 amino acids. The V segment lost 3 bases and the J segment 6 bases; nucleotides outside the gene matches: 8. Germline V CDR1 and CDR2: SGHDN, FVKESK. DNA of the CDR3: TGTGCCAGCAGCCAGTGGGGACAGGGTGGTCCTGAAGCTTTCTTT. Amino acids: CASSQWGQGGPEAFF.